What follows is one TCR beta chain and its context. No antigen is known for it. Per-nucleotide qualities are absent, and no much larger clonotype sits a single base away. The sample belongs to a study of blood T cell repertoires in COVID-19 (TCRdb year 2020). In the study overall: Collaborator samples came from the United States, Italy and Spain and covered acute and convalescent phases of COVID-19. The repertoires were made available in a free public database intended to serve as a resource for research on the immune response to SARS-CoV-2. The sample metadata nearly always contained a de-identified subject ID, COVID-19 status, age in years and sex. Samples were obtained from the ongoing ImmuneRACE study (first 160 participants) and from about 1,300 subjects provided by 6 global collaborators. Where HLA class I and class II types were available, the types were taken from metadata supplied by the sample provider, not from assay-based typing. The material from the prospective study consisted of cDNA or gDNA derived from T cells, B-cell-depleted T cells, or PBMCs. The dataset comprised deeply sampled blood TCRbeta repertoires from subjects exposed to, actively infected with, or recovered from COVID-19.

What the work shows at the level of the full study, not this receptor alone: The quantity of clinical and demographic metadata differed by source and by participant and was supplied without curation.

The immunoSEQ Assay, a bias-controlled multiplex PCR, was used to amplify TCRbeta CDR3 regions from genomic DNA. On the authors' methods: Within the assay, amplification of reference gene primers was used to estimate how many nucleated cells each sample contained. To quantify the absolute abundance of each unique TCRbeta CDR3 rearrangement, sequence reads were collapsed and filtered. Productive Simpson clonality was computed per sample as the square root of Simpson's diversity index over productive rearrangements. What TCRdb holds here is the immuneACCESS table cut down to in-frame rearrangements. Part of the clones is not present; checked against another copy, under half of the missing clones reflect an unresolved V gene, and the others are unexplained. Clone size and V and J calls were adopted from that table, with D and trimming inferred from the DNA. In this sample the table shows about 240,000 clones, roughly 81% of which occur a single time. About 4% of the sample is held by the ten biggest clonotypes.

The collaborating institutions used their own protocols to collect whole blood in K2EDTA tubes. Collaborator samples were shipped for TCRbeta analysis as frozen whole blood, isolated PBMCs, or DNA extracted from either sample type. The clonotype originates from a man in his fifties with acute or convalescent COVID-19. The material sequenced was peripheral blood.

The nucleotide sequence is given as TGTGCCAGCAGTTACTCGTCAGTCAGCTACACCTTC. It is translated as CASSYSSVSYTF. The rearranged segments are TRBV6-5 and TRBJ1-2; no D gene can be assigned with confidence. From cysteine to phenylalanine, the CDR3 is 12 amino acids long. Only the CDR3 DNA stays, 36 bases, in frame from base 1. Between the V and J ends, shortened by 0 bases and 9 bases respectively, the junction contains 8 bases. Via the germline V gene, CDR1 is MNHEY and CDR2 SVGAGI.